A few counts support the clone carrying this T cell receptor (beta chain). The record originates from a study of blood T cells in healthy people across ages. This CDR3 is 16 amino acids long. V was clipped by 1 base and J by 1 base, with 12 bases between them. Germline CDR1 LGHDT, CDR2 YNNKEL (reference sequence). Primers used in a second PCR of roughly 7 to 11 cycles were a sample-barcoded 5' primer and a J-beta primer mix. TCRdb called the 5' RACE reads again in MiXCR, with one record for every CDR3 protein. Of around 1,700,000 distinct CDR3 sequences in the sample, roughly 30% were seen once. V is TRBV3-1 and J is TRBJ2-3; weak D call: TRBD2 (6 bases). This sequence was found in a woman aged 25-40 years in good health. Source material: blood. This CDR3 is CASSQGYGGRTDTQYF. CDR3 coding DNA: TGTGCCAGCAGCCAAGGGTATGGAGGGCGCACAGATACGCAGTATTTT.